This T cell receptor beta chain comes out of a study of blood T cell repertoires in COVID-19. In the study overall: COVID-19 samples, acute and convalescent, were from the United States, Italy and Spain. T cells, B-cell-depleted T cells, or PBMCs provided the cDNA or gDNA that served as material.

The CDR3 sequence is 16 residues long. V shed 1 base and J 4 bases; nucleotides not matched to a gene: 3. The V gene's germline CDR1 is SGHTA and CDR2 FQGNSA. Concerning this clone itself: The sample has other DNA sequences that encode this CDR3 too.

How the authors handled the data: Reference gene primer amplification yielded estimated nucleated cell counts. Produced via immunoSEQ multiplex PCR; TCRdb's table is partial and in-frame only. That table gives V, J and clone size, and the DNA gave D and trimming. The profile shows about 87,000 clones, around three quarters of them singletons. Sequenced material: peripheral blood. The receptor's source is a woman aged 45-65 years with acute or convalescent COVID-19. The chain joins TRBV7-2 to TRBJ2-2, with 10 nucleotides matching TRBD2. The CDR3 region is CASSLGLAGLTGELFF. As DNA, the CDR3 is TGTGCCAGCAGCTTAGGACTAGCGGGCCTCACCGGGGAGCTGTTTTTT.